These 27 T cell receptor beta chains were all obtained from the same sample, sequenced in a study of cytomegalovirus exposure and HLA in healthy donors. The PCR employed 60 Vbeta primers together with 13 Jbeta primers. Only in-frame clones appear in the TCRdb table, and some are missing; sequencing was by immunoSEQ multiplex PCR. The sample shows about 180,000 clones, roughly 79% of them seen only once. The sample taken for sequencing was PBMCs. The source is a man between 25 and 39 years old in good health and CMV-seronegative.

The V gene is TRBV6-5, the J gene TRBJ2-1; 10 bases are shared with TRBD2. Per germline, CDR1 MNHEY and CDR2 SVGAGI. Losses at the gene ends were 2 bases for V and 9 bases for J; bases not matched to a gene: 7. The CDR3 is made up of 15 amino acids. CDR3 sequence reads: CASSYTGTSVSEQFF. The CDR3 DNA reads TGTGCCAGCAGTTACACAGGGACTAGCGTGAGTGAGCAGTTCTTC.

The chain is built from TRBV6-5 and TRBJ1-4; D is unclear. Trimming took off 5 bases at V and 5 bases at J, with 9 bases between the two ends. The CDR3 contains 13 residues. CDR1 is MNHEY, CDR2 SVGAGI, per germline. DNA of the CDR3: TGTGCCAGCAGTGAGGGTCCGAATGAAAAACTGTTTTTT. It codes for CASSEGPNEKLFF.

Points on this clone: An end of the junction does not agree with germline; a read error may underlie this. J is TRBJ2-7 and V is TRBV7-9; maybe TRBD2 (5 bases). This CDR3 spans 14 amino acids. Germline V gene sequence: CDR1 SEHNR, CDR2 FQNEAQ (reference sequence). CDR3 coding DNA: TGTGCCAGCAGGACGCCGGGGTCCTCCTCCGAGCAGTACTTC. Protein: CASRTPGSSSEQYF.

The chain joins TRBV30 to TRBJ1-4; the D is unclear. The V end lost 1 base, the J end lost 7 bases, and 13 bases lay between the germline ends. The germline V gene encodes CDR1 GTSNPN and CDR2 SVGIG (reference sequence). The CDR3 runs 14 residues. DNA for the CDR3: TGTGCCTGGAGTGGCCGGCACTCAGGTGAAAAACTGTTTTTT. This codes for CAWSGRHSGEKLFF.

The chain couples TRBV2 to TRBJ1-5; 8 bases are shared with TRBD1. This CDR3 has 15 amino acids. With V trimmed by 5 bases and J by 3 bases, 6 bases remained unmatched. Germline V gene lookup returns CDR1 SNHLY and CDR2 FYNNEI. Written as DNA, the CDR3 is TGTGCCAGCAGTCCAGACAGGGGACTCAATCAGCCCCAGCATTTT. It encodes CASSPDRGLNQPQHF.

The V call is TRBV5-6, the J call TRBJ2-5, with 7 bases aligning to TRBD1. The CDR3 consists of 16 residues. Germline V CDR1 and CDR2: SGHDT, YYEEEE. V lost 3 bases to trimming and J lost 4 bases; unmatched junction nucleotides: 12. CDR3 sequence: CASSWGTEPGIETQYF. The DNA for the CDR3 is TGTGCCAGCAGCTGGGGGACAGAGCCGGGGATAGAGACCCAGTACTTC.

The CDR3 DNA is TGTGCCAGCAGTTCCCCAGGTGCGGGAGGGGGAGGCGAGCAGTACTTC. As protein: CASSSPGAGGGGEQYF. This sequence joins TRBV28 and TRBJ2-7; 9 bases are shared with TRBD2. This CDR3 is 16 amino acids long. The trim removed 4 bases at V and 6 bases at J, leaving 13 bases unmatched. Germline CDR1 is MDHEN and CDR2 is SYDVKM.

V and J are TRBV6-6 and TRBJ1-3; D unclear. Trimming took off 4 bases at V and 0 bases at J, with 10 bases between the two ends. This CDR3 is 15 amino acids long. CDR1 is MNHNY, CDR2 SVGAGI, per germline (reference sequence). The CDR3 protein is CASSSPGSSGNTIYF. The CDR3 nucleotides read TGTGCCAGCAGTTCCCCAGGTAGCTCTGGAAACACCATATATTTT.

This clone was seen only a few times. This CDR3 reads CASSSTGPGELFF. CDR3 nucleotides: TGTGCCAGCAGCTCGACAGGGCCCGGGGAGCTGTTTTTT. The genes are TRBV6-6 and TRBJ2-2; 7 nucleotides align to TRBD1. J gave up 6 bases and V 6 bases, and 4 bases lay outside the gene matches. Germline CDR1 MNHNY, CDR2 SVGAGI (reference sequence). The CDR3 spans 13 residues.

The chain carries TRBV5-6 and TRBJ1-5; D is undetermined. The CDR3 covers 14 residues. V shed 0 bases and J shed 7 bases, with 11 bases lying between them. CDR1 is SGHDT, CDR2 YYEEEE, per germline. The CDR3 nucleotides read TGTGCCAGCAGCTTGGTGGCAGGAGGGCAGCCCCAGCATTTT. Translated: CASSLVAGGQPQHF.

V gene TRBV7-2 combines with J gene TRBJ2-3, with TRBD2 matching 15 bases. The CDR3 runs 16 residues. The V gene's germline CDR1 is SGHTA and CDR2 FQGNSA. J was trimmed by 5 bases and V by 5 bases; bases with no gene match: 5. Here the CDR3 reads CASSPGLAGGGDTQYF. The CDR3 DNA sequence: TGTGCCAGCAGCCCGGGACTAGCGGGAGGAGGAGATACGCAGTATTTT.

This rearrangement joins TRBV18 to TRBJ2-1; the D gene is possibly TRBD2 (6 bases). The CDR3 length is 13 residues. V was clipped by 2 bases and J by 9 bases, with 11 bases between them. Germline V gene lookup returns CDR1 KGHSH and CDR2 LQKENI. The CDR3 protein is CASSPAEGAEQFF. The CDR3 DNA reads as TGTGCCAGCTCACCAGCGGAGGGCGCTGAGCAGTTCTTC.

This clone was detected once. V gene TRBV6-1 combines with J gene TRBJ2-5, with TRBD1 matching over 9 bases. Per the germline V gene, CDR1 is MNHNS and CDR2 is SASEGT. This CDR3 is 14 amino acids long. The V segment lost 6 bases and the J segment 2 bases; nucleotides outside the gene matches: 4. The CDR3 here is CASSRGQGQETQYF. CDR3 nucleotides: TGTGCCAGCAGCCGCGGACAGGGGCAAGAGACCCAGTACTTC.

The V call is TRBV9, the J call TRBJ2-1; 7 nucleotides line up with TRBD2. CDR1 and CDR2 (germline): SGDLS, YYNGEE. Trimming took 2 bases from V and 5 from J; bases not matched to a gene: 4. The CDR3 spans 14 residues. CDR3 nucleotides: TGTGCCAGCAGCGTGGCGGGAGCAAACAATGAGCAGTTCTTC. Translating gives CASSVAGANNEQFF. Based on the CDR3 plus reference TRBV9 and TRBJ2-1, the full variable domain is DSGVTQTPKHLITATGQRVTLRCSPRSGDLSVYWYQQSLDQGLQFLIQYYNGEERAKGNILERFSAQQFPDLHSELNLSSLELGDSALYFCASSVAGANNEQFFGPGTRLTVL.

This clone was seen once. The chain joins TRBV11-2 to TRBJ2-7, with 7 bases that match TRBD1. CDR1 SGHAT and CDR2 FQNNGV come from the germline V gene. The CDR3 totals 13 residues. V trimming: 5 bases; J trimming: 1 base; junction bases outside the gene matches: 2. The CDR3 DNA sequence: TGTGCCAGCAGCATGGACAGGTCCTACGAGCAGTACTTC. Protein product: CASSMDRSYEQYF.

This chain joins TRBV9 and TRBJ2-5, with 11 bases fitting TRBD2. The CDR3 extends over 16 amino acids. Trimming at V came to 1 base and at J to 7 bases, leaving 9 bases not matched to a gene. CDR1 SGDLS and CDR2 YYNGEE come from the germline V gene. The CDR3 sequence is CASSVLASGGSGTQYF. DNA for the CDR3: TGTGCCAGCAGCGTACTCGCTAGCGGGGGGTCAGGGACCCAGTACTTC.

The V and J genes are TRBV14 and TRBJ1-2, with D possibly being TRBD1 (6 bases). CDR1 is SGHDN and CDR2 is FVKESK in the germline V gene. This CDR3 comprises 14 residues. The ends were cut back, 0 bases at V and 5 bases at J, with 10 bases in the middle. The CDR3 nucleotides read TGTGCCAGCAGCCAAGATCGCAGGGGATATGGCTACACCTTC. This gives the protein CASSQDRRGYGYTF.

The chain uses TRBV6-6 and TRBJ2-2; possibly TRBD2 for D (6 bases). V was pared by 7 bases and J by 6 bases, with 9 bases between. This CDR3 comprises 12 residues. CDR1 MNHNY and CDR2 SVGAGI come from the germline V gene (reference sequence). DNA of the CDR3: TGTGCCAGCATGGGGGGTGCCGGGGAGCTGTTTTTT. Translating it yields CASMGGAGELFF.

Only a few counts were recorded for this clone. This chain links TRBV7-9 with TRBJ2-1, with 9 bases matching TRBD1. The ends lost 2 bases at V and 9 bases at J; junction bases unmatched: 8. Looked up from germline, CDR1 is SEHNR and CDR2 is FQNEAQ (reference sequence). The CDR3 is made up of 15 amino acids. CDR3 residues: CASSLLGTGLSEQFF. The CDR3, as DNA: TGTGCCAGCAGCTTATTGGGGACAGGGTTGTCTGAGCAGTTCTTC.

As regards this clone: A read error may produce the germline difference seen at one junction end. This CDR3 reads CASTIQAGTHNEQFF. CDR3 nucleotide sequence: TGTGCCAGTACTATACAAGCGGGGACCCACAATGAGCAGTTCTTC. The rearrangement uses TRBV19 and TRBJ2-1; 7 bases are a match to TRBD2. The CDR3 spans 15 residues. Per germline, CDR1 LNHDA and CDR2 SQIVND (reference sequence).

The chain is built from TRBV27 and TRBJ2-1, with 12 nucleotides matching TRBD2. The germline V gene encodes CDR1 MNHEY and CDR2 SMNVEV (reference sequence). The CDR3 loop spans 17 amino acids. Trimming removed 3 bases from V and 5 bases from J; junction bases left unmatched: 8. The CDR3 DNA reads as TGTGCCAGCAGTTTGAGTCTAGCGGGAGGGGATCACAATGAGCAGTTCTTC. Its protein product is CASSLSLAGGDHNEQFF.

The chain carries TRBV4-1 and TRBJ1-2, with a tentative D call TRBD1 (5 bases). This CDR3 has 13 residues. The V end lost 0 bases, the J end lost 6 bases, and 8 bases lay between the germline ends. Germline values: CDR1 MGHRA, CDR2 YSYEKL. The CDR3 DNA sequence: TGCGCCAGCAGCCAAGACAGGGATGATGGCTACACCTTC. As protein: CASSQDRDDGYTF.

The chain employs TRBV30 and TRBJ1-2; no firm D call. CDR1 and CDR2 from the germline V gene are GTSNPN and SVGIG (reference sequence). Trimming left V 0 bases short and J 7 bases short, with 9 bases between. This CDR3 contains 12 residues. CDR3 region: CAWSVEFSGYTF. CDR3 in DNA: TGTGCCTGGAGTGTAGAGTTCTCTGGCTACACCTTC.

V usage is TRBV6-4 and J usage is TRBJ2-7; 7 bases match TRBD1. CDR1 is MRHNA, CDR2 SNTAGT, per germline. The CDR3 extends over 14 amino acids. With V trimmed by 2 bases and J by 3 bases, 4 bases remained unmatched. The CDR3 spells CASSDGTENYEQYF. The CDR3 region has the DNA TGTGCCAGCAGTGACGGGACAGAAAACTACGAGCAGTACTTC.

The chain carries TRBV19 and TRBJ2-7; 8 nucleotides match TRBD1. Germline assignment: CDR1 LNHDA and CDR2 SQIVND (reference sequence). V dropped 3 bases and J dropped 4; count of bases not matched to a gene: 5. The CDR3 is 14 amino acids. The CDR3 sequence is CASSIQGAGYEQYF. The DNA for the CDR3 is TGTGCCAGTAGTATCCAGGGGGCGGGATACGAGCAGTACTTC.

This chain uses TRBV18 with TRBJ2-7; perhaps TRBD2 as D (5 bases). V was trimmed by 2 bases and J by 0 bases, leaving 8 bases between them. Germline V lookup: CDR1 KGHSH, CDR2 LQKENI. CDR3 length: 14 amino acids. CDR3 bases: TGTGCCAGCTCACCATTGGGAGACTCCTACGAGCAGTACTTC. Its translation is CASSPLGDSYEQYF.

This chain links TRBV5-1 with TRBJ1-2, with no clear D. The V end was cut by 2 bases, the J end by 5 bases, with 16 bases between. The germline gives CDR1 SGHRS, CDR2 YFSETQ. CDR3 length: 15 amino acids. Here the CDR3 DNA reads TGCGCCAGCAGCTTAGACCCCCCTCCCGGGTATGGCTACACCTTC. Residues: CASSLDPPPGYGYTF.